The present entry profiles one T cell receptor (beta chain) with its context. The data stem from a study of T cells expressing NK-cell markers. The overall study: Sequenced donors, eight in total, included seven who were HCMV-seropositive and one who was seronegative.

TCRdb reprocessed the 5' RACE reads and keeps a single row for each CDR3 protein, giving no DNA. The data include under 200,000 distinct CDR3 sequences; the top ten clones carry about 18%. CDR1 is DFQATT and CDR2 is SNEGSKA in the germline V gene (reference sequence). This CDR3 has 15 residues. V gene TRBV20-1 combines with J gene TRBJ1-2; the TCRdb D gene call, TRBD1, has no DNA to confirm it. The sample was blood T cells: a sorted CD56 or NKG2C T cell subset, CD4+ or CD8+ T cells, or bulk PBMC T cells (not recorded which). This TCR came from a woman between 18 and 75 years old in good health. This chain's CDR3 is CSARDGTGVNYGYTF.